This T cell receptor (beta chain) was sequenced for a study of neurological immune-mediated disorders (dated by TCRdb to between 2019 and 2020). About the investigation overall: Among the 35 or so multiple sclerosis patients, relapsing-remitting MS was present in around 31 and secondary progressive MS was present in 3. Longitudinal samples, technical triplicates and paired sorted CD4+ and CD8+ T-cell subsets, alongside PBMC samples, were included among the 106 TCR-beta libraries. The cohort was made up of approximately 69 subjects, consisting of roughly 14 HAM/TSP patients, roughly 35 multiple sclerosis patients and about 20 healthy controls. Using UMI-based sequencing, the study compared peripheral blood TCR-beta repertoires from patients with HTLV-I-associated myelopathy (HAM/TSP), patients with multiple sclerosis, and healthy controls.

Overall study outcomes, separate from this receptor: TCR clonal expansion was highest in HAM/TSP patients and lowest in MS patients, with MS patients falling below even healthy controls. The MS cluster was not associated with any clinical or MRI features, and the authors stated that larger cohorts are needed. Across subjects, expanded clones never shared an identical CDR3 amino acid sequence, which suggests that the TCR-beta repertoires in every group were private. In phylogenetic analysis, the repertoires of 18 of 34 MS patients grouped into a cluster of related CDR3 sequences, which suggests a possible signature at the repertoire level.

This clonotype was counted at least ten times. Its antigen is still unknown. The input lacks base qualities; no much larger clone sits a single base away. cDNA was synthesized by template-switch 5'RACE using a primer carrying a 10-nucleotide random unique molecular identifier by which each TCR transcript was tagged. Every sequencing run covered 15-18 subjects and yielded more than 180 million TCR-beta sequences. The RNeasy kit was used to extract total RNA. The KAPA Real-time Library Amplification kit was used to amplify TCR-beta VDJ regions with primers for the TCR constant region and the 5'RACE anchor. Sample indexes and Illumina adaptors were added in a first PCR, after which library yield was increased in a second PCR. After Ampure bead purification, the TCR product of roughly 650 bp was size-selected on a 2% E-gel SizeSelection system. Library quality was checked on a Bioanalyzer, concentration was measured with Qubit, and libraries were quantified with the Kapa Library Quantification kit before pooling. An Illumina HiSeq 2500 was used to sequence the libraries paired-end at 2 x 150 bp. To increase sequence diversity, roughly 23-30% phiX was spiked into each library pool. As for the authors' bioinformatics: Quality-filtered reads were processed with the UMI-based MiGEC pipeline, and over 90% of raw TCR sequences were removed by the MiGEC pipeline during error correction. IMGT germline references were used for aligning VDJ genes, and each clonotype was defined as a unique CDR3 amino acid sequence together with its V-J genes. Clonal expansion, Shannon diversity and CDR3 relatedness (CalcPairwiseDistances, ClusterSamples) were evaluated with VDJtools, and phylogenetic trees were built with CLCbio workbench. Using coefficient-of-variation modelling across technical triplicates, the study counted a clone as expanded if it had at least 8 unique UMIs. In-frame beta chains were kept once TCRdb had trimmed the public reads at Q25 with fastp and called clones with MiXCR. Identical CDR3 proteins give one entry, which carries the most common genes and DNA. The V and J calls, along with clone size, are taken from TCRdb and not from the paper's own processing. The sample table shows about 59,000 distinct CDR3 sequences, and approximately 3.5% are seen once. 2.5% to 4% of the sample is taken by the ten largest.

Trimming takes 6 bases from V and 6 bases from J, and the germline ends sit 12 bases apart. According to the germline V gene, CDR1 reads ENHRY and CDR2 reads SYGVKD. Measured from the cysteine to the phenylalanine, the CDR3 is 12 residues long. Only the CDR3 portion is preserved as DNA: 36 bases, with reading frame beginning at the first base. Libraries from unsorted PBMCs were made from 2 million PBMCs kept in RNAlater at -80 degrees C until RNA extraction. The multiple sclerosis patients were enrolled in a US clinical protocol that used magnetic resonance imaging to evaluate disease progression. Peripheral blood underwent Ficoll-Hypaque density gradient centrifugation to isolate PBMCs, which were then cryopreserved in liquid nitrogen.

The specimen was PBMCs. The TCR originated in a woman aged 25 to 39 with multiple sclerosis. Here the chain combines TRBV10-3 and TRBJ2-7; the D region possibly corresponds to TRBD2 (6 bases align). Read as DNA, the sequence is TGTGCCATCAGGGGGATCGGGGGCGAGCAGTACTTC. This translates into CAIRGIGGEQYF.